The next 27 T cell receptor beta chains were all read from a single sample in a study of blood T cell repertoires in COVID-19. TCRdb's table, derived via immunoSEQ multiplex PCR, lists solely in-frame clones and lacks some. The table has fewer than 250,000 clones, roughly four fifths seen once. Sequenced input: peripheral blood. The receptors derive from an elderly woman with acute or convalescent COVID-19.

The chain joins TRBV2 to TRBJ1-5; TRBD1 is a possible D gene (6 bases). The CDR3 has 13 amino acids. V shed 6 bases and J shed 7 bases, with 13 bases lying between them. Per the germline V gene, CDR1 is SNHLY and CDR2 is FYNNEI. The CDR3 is CASSANQGQPQHF. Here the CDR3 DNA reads TGTGCCAGCAGCGCCAATCAGGGGCAGCCCCAGCATTTT.

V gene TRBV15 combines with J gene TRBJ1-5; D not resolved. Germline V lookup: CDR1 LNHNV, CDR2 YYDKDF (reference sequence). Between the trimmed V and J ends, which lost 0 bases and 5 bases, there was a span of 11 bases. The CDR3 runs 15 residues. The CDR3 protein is CATSRDKGGYQPQHF. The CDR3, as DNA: TGTGCCACCAGCAGAGATAAGGGAGGGTATCAGCCCCAGCATTTT.

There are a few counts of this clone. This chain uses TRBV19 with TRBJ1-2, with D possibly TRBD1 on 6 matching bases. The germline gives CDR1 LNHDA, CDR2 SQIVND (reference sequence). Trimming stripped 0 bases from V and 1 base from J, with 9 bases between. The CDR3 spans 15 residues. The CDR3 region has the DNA TGTGCCAGTAGTATAGACGGGGGGCGTAACTATGGCTACACCTTC. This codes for CASSIDGGRNYGYTF.

In DNA, the CDR3 is TGTGCCAGCAGCCAAGATGGTCAAGGGGCATATGGAAACACCATATATTTT. Amino acids: CASSQDGQGAYGNTIYF. The chain has TRBV4-2 and TRBJ1-3; D perhaps matches TRBD1 (5 bases). This CDR3 has 17 residues. Per the germline V gene, CDR1 is LGHNA and CDR2 is YNFKEQ. V lost 0 bases and J 3 bases, leaving 15 bases between the germline ends.

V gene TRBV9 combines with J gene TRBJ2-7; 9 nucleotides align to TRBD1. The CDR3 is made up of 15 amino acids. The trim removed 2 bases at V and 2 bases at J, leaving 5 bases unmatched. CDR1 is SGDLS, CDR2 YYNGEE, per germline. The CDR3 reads CASSVRGQGPYEQYF. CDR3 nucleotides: TGTGCCAGCAGCGTGAGGGGACAGGGCCCCTACGAGCAGTACTTC.

CDR3 region: CASSLRVSGNQPQHF. The CDR3 DNA reads TGTGCCAGCAGCTTGCGGGTTTCGGGCAATCAGCCCCAGCATTTT. The chain carries TRBV5-6 and TRBJ1-5; D remains ambiguous. The V gene lost 1 base and the J gene lost 2 bases, with 10 bases spanning the gap. Germline CDR1 reads SGHDT; CDR2 reads YYEEEE. CDR3 length equals 15 residues.

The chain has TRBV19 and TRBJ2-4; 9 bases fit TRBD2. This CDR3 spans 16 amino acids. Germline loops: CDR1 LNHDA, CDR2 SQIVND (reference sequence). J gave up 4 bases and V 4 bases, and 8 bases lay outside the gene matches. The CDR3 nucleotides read TGTGCCAGTAGTACTTTAGGGCTAGCGGGGAAAAACATTCAGTACTTC. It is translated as CASSTLGLAGKNIQYF.

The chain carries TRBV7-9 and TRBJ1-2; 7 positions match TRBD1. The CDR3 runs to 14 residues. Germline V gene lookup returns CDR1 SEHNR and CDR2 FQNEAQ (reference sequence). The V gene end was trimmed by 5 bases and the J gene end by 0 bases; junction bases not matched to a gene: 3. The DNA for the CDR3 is TGTGCCAGCAGCCGGACAGGCTCTAACTATGGCTACACCTTC. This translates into CASSRTGSNYGYTF.

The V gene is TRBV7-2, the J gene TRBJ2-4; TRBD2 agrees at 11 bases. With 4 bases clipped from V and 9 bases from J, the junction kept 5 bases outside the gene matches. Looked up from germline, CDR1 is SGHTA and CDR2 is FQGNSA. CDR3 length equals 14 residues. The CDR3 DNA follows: TGTGCCAGCAGCTCGACTAGCGGGGCTGGCATTCAGTACTTC. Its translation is CASSSTSGAGIQYF.

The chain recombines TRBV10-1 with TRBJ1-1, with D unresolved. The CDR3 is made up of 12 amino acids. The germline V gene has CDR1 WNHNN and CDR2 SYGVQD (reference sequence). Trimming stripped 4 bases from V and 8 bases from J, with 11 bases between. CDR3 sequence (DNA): TGCGCCAGCAGTGGTCTTCCGGTGGAAGCTTTCTTT. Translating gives CASSGLPVEAFF.

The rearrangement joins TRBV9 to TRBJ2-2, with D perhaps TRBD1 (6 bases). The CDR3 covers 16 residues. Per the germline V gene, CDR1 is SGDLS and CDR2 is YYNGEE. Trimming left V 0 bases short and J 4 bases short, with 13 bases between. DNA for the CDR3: TGTGCCAGCAGCGTAGATGTGGGGGCTGGCACCGGGGAGCTGTTTTTT. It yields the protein CASSVDVGAGTGELFF.

Written as DNA, the CDR3 is TGTGCCAGCAGCCCCGAGTCAGATACGCAGTATTTT. Translating it yields CASSPESDTQYF. This rearrangement joins TRBV7-8 to TRBJ2-3; D gene ambiguous. Trimming left V 5 bases short and J 4 bases short, with 7 bases between. The V gene's germline CDR1 is SGHVS and CDR2 FQNEAQ. There are 12 residues in the CDR3.

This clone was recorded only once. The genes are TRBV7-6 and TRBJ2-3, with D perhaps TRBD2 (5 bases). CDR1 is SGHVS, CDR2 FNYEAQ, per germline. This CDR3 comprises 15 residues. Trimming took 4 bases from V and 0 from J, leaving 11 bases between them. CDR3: CASSSGVTSTDTQYF. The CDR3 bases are TGTGCCAGCAGCTCCGGGGTGACTAGCACAGATACGCAGTATTTT.

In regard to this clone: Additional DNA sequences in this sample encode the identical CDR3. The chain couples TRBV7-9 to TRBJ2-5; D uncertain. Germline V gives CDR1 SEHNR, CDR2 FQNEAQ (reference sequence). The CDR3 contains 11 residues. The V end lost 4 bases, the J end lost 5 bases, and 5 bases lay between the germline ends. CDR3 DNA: TGTGCCAGCAGCTCGAGTGAGACCCAGTACTTC. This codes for CASSSSETQYF.

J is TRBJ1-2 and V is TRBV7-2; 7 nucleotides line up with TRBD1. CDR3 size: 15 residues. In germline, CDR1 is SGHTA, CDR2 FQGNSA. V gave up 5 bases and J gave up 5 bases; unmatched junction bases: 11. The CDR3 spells CASSARDSTTYGYTF. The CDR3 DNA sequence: TGTGCCAGCAGCGCCAGGGACAGCACCACTTATGGCTACACCTTC.

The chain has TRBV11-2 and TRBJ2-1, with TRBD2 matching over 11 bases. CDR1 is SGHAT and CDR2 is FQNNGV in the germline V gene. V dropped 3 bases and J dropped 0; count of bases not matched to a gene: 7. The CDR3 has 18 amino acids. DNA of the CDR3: TGTGCCAGCAGCTTCTCTAGCGGGGGGCCCGACTCCTACAATGAGCAGTTCTTC. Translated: CASSFSSGGPDSYNEQFF.

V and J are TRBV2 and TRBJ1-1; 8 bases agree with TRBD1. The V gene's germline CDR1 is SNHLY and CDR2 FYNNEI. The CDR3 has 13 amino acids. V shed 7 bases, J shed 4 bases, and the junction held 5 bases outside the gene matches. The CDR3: CASTGQGGTEAFF. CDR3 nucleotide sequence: TGTGCCAGCACTGGACAGGGTGGCACTGAAGCTTTCTTT.

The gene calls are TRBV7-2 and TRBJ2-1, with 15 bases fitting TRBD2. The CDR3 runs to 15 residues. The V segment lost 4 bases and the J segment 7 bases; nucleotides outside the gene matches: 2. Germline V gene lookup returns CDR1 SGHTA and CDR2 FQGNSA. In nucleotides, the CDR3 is TGTGCCAGCAGCTCAGGACTAGCGGGGGGGAATGAGCAGTTCTTC. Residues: CASSSGLAGGNEQFF.

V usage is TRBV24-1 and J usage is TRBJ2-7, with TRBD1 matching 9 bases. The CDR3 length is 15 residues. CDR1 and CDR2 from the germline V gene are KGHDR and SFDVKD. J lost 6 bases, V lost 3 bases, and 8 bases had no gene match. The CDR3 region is CATSDPRTGDAEQYF. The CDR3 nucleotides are TGTGCCACCAGTGATCCCCGGACAGGGGACGCCGAGCAGTACTTC.

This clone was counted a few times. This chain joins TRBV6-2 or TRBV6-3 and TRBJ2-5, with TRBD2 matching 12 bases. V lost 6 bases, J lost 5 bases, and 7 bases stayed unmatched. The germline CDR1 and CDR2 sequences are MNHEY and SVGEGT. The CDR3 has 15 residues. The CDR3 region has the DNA TGTGCCAGCAGCCGACTAGCGGGGGTTTGGGAGACCCAGTACTTC. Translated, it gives CASSRLAGVWETQYF.

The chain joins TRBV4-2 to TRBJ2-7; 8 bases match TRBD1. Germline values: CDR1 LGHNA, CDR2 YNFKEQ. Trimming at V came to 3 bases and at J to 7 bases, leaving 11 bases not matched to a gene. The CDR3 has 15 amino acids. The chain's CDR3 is CASSQTPTGVGEQYF. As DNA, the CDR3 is TGTGCCAGCAGCCAGACCCCGACAGGGGTGGGGGAGCAGTACTTC.

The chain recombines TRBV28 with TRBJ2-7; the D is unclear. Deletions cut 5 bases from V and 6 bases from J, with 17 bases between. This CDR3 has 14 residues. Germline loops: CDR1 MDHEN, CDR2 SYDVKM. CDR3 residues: CASSPLPGATEQYF. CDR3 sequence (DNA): TGTGCCAGCAGTCCCCTCCCCGGAGCAACCGAGCAGTACTTC. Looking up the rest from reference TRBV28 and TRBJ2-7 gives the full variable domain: DVKVTQSSRYLVKRTGEKVFLECVQDMDHENMFWYRQDPGLGLRLIYFSYDVKMKEKGDIPEGYSVSREKKERFSLILESASTNQTSMYLCASSPLPGATEQYFGPGTRLTVT.

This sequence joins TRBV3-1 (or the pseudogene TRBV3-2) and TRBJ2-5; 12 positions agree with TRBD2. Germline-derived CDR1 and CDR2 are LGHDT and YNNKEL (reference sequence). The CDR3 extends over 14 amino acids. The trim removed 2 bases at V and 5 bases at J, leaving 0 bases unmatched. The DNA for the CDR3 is TGTGCCAGCAGCCAAACTAGCGGGGGGGAGACCCAGTACTTC. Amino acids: CASSQTSGGETQYF.

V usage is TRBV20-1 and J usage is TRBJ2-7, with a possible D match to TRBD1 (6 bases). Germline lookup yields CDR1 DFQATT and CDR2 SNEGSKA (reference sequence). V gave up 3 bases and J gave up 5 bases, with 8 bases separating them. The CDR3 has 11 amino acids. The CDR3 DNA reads TGCAGTGCTAGGAACAGGGACGAGCAGTACTTC. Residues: CSARNRDEQYF.

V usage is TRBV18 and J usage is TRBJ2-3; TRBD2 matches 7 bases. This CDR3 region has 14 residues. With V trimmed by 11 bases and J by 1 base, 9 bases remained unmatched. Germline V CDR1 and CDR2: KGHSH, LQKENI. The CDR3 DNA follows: TGTGCCGGAAAGCGGGGCCACGGCACAGATACGCAGTATTTT. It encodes CAGKRGHGTDTQYF.

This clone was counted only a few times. CDR3 protein: CASRPGHNGYTF. CDR3 bases: TGTGCCAGCAGGCCGGGACACAATGGCTACACCTTC. The chain links TRBV28 to TRBJ1-2; TRBD1 might be the D (6 bases). This CDR3 has 12 amino acids. Germline CDR1 is MDHEN and CDR2 is SYDVKM. V was clipped by 6 bases and J by 6 bases, with 11 bases between them.

This chain's CDR3 is CASSELGVGLNTEAFF. CDR3 in DNA: TGTGCCAGCAGTGAATTAGGAGTTGGGTTAAACACTGAAGCTTTCTTT. The V and J genes are TRBV25-1 and TRBJ1-1, with D hard to call. The germline V gene encodes CDR1 MGHDK and CDR2 SYGVNS. This CDR3 contains 16 residues. V was clipped by 1 base and J by 2 bases, with 14 bases between them.